The 9 T cell receptor beta chains below all came from one sample that was sequenced in a study of blood T cells in healthy people across ages. Then a second PCR, running about 6 to 11 cycles, was carried out with a sample-barcoded 5' primer and a J-beta primer mix. TCRdb analysed the 5' RACE reads with MiXCR anew, one entry per CDR3 protein. The profile shows hundreds of thousands of distinct CDR3 sequences, around three fifths of them singletons. The sample was blood. The receptors stem from a man in his forties in good health.

This chain uses TRBV11-2 with TRBJ1-4; TRBD1 is a possible D gene (5 bases). The germline V gene has CDR1 SGHAT and CDR2 FQNNGV. This CDR3 region has 14 residues. Trimming took 1 base from V and 7 from J, leaving 10 bases between them. The DNA for the CDR3 is TGTGCCAGCAGCTTAGCAGGGTGGGGTGAAAAACTGTTTTTT. Translating gives CASSLAGWGEKLFF.

Only a few counts were recorded for this clonotype. V gene TRBV29-1 combines with J gene TRBJ1-4; TRBD1 might be the D (5 bases). Germline values: CDR1 SQVTM, CDR2 ANQGSEA. There are 11 residues in the CDR3. Trimming stripped 6 bases from V and 6 bases from J, with 8 bases between. The CDR3 nucleotides read TGCAGCGTAGGACATCATGAAAAACTGTTTTTT. This gives the protein CSVGHHEKLFF.

This clonotype was seen ten or more times. The V gene is TRBV28, the J gene TRBJ1-6; maybe TRBD1 (5 bases). CDR3 length equals 16 residues. V was pared by 4 bases and J by 7 bases, with 17 bases between. Germline values: CDR1 MDHEN, CDR2 SYDVKM. The CDR3 here is CASSSRSGRKNSPLHF. The CDR3 nucleotides are TGTGCCAGCAGTTCCCGATCAGGGCGGAAGAATTCACCCCTCCACTTT.

The V call is TRBV24-1, the J call TRBJ2-1; D is unresolved. CDR3 length: 13 residues. Deletions cut 4 bases from V and 9 bases from J, with 12 bases between. The germline CDR1 and CDR2 sequences are KGHDR and SFDVKD. The CDR3 protein is CATSELRRGEQFF. Here the CDR3 DNA reads TGTGCCACCAGTGAACTTCGCCGTGGTGAGCAGTTCTTC.

The chain employs TRBV12-3 or TRBV12-4 and TRBJ1-1; D might be TRBD1 (5 bases). This CDR3 contains 14 residues. V lost 6 bases, J lost 5 bases, and 16 bases lay in between. The CDR3 here is CASSFGTQGTEAFF. The CDR3 DNA reads TGTGCCAGCAGCTTTGGAACTCAGGGAACTGAAGCTTTCTTT.

This clonotype was recorded a few times. The rearrangement links TRBV6-2 or TRBV6-3 to TRBJ2-7; D is perhaps TRBD1 (5 bases). The CDR3 contains 18 residues. Germline V gene lookup returns CDR1 MNHEY and CDR2 SVGEGT. The V gene lost 6 bases and the J gene lost 0 bases, with 24 bases spanning the gap. The CDR3: CASRTMRTPDFGSYEQYF. The DNA of the CDR3 is TGTGCCAGCAGAACAATGAGGACACCCGACTTCGGCTCCTACGAGCAGTACTTC.

This chain links TRBV12-5 with TRBJ2-7, with D possibly matching TRBD2 (5 bases). CDR1 and CDR2 (germline): LGHNT, FRNRAP. The CDR3 is made up of 14 amino acids. Trimming cost V 7 bases and J 2 bases, with 15 bases left between them. CDR3 in DNA: TGTGCTAGTGCCGGAGGTGCCGTAGCCTACGAGCAGTACTTC. It specifies CASAGGAVAYEQYF. The full variable domain, rest sourced from reference TRBV12-5 and TRBJ2-7, is DARVTQTPRHKVTEMGQEVTMRCQPILGHNTVFWYRQTMMQGLELLAYFRNRAPLDDSGMPKDRFSAEMPDATLATLKIQPSEPRDSAVYFCASAGGAVAYEQYFGPGTRLTVT.

J is TRBJ2-3 and V is TRBV12-3 or TRBV12-4; D not resolved. This CDR3 has 14 residues. The V end was cut by 2 bases, the J end by 5 bases, with 11 bases between. The CDR3 region is CASSLFVQEDTQYF. CDR3 sequence (DNA): TGTGCCAGCAGTTTATTTGTCCAGGAAGATACGCAGTATTTT.

The chain links TRBV4-3 to TRBJ2-7, with TRBD2 matching over 9 bases. The CDR3 length is 17 residues. Germline V gene data show CDR1 as LGHNA and CDR2 as YSLEER. V shed 0 bases, J shed 2 bases, and the junction held 8 bases outside the gene matches. The chain's CDR3 is CASSQDSVLAGPYEQYF. The CDR3 DNA reads TGCGCCAGCAGCCAAGATTCTGTTCTAGCGGGACCCTACGAGCAGTACTTC.